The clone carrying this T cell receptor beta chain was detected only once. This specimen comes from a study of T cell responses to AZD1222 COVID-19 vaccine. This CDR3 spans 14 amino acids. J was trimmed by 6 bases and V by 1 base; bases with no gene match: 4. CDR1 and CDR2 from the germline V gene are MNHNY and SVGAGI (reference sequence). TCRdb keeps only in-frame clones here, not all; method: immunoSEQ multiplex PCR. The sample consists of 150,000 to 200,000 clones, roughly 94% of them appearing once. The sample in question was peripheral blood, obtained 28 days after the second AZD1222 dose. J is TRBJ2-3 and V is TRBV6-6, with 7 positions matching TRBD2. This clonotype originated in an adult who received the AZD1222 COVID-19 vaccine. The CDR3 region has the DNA TGTGCCAGCAGTTACTTGATGGGAGGGGATACGCAGTATTTT. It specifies CASSYLMGGDTQYF.